Described below is a single TCR beta chain sequence and its context. The antigen remains unidentified. The repertoire was sequenced with immunoSEQ multiplex PCR; TCRdb's copy has only in-frame clones and lacks some. This table has 15,000 to 20,000 clones, roughly 74% appearing once. The trim removed 0 bases at V and 4 bases at J, leaving 16 bases unmatched. CDR3 length: 21 residues. Germline lookup yields CDR1 SGDLS and CDR2 YYNGEE. The data were obtained in a study of OX40 agonist ivuxolimab in advanced cancers. Study in general: At 82.7% male, the cohort had a mean age of 60 years, ranging from about 23 to 80. Participants could have had prior anti-PD-1, anti-PD-L1 or anti-CTLA-4 therapy, and less than 45% had some. Notes on the study in general: At 0.1 to 3.0 mg/kg and by week 6, CD4+ and CD8+ T cells in the blood had expanded clonally.

The specimen was CD4+ or CD8+ T cells sorted from blood, collected in a trial of the OX40 agonist ivuxolimab. This chain uses TRBV9 with TRBJ2-3, with 14 bases lining up with TRBD2. This TCR derives from an adult with an advanced solid tumor such as melanoma, head and neck, liver or kidney cancer. The DNA of the CDR3 is TGTGCCAGCAGCGTAGACCCCCCCGGGACTAGCGGGAGTGGGTCATCAGATACGCAGTATTTT. Protein sequence: CASSVDPPGTSGSGSSDTQYF. Full variable domain (remainder filled in from reference TRBV9 and TRBJ2-3): DSGVTQTPKHLITATGQRVTLRCSPRSGDLSVYWYQQSLDQGLQFLIQYYNGEERAKGNILERFSAQQFPDLHSELNLSSLELGDSALYFCASSVDPPGTSGSGSSDTQYFGPGTRLTVL.